These T cell receptor beta chains were read from a single sample in a study of OX40 agonist ivuxolimab in advanced cancers. This table comes from immunoSEQ multiplex PCR, and its TCRdb copy is limited to in-frame clones, with some not included. This table holds 94,000 or so clones, roughly 80% found once. The sample consisted of CD4+ or CD8+ T cells sorted from blood, taken in a trial of the OX40 agonist ivuxolimab. Receptors were obtained from an adult with an advanced solid tumor such as melanoma, head and neck, liver or kidney cancer. The CDR3 runs from the conserved cysteine through the conserved F or W. A D gene is named only where the DNA matches it firmly. Part of the rows lack a size; the others show once, few, many or a class for expanded clones.

j_call v_call d_call clone_size cdr3_aa cdr3_nt
TRBJ1-2 TRBV7-8 TRBD1 NA CASSSRQGAGGYTF TGTGCCAGCAGCTCCCGACAGGGGGCTGGTGGCTACACCTTC
TRBJ2-2 TRBV5-1 TRBD1 NA CASSYGQGTGELFF TGCGCCAGCAGCTACGGACAGGGGACCGGGGAGCTGTTTTTT
TRBJ1-5 TRBV7-9 TRBD1 NA CASSPGTGDYSNQPQHF TGTGCCAGCAGCCCTGGGACAGGGGACTACAGCAATCAGCCCCAGCATTTT
TRBJ1-1 TRBV4-3 NA NA CASSHGAGNTEAFF TGCGCCAGCAGCCACGGCGCGGGGAACACTGAAGCTTTCTTT
TRBJ1-1 TRBV19 NA NA CASSIVSGTEAFF TGTGCCAGTAGTATAGTATCGGGAACTGAAGCTTTCTTT
TRBJ2-7 TRBV9 TRBD2 NA CASSVGLAGGSSYEQYF TGTGCCAGCAGCGTAGGGCTAGCGGGAGGCAGCTCCTACGAGCAGTACTTC
TRBJ1-1 TRBV14 NA NA CASSPPDVRGWNTEAFF TGTGCCAGCAGCCCTCCTGACGTCCGGGGGTGGAACACTGAAGCTTTCTTT
TRBJ1-4 TRBV29-1 TRBD1 NA CSVGQGGSEKLFF TGCAGCGTTGGCCAGGGGGGAAGCGAAAAACTGTTTTTT
TRBJ1-1 TRBV6-6 NA NA CASSQLPEAFF TGTGCCAGCAGTCAACTACCTGAAGCTTTCTTT
TRBJ1-1 TRBV6-5 NA NA CASSGIATRGGGAFF TGTGCCAGCAGTGGAATTGCGACAAGGGGTGGTGGAGCTTTCTTT
TRBJ2-5 TRBV7-9 NA once CASSLVIPDRETQYF TGTGCCAGCAGCTTGGTGATCCCCGATCGGGAGACCCAGTACTTC
TRBJ2-4 TRBV29-1 NA NA CSVEGGRGPPNIQYF TGCAGCGTTGAGGGGGGTCGGGGGCCCCCAAACATTCAGTACTTC
TRBJ2-1 TRBV6-5 NA NA CASSYTEDSYNEQFF TGTGCCAGCAGTTACACTGAGGACAGCTACAATGAGCAGTTCTTC
TRBJ2-2 TRBV7-2 TRBD2 NA CASSLAGLVNTGELFF TGTGCCAGCAGCTTAGCAGGACTAGTGAACACCGGGGAGCTGTTTTTT
TRBJ2-7 TRBV9 NA NA CASSSAEGHEQYF TGTGCCAGCAGCTCCGCGGAAGGCCACGAGCAGTACTTC
TRBJ2-3 TRBV14 NA NA CASSQFSTDTQYF TGTGCCAGCAGCCAATTTAGCACAGATACGCAGTATTTT
TRBJ2-3 TRBV27 TRBD2 NA CASSFGTSSRGDTQYF TGTGCCAGCAGTTTCGGGACTAGCAGTCGTGGAGATACGCAGTATTTT
TRBJ2-5 TRBV5-1 NA NA CASLAEETQYF TGCGCCAGCCTGGCGGAAGAGACCCAGTACTTC
TRBJ2-7 TRBV14 NA NA CASSQERGGPYEQYF TGTGCCAGCAGCCAAGAGCGGGGAGGCCCGTACGAGCAGTACTTC
TRBJ2-1 TRBV9 NA NA CASSVEQGNEQFF TGTGCCAGCAGCGTAGAACAGGGCAATGAGCAGTTCTTC
TRBJ2-7 TRBV29-1 NA NA CSVTSRALEYEQYF TGCAGCGTTACCTCCAGGGCCCTCGAATACGAGCAGTACTTC
TRBJ1-3 TRBV5-1 NA NA CASSLAAGSGNTIYF TGCGCCAGCAGCTTGGCGGCGGGCTCTGGAAACACCATATATTTT
TRBJ2-1 TRBV6-6 NA NA CASSYPGVDEQFF TGTGCCAGCAGTTACCCGGGAGTGGATGAGCAGTTCTTC
TRBJ2-1 TRBV5-1 TRBD1 NA CASSSVPGQGKNEQFF TGCGCCAGCAGCTCCGTCCCGGGACAGGGGAAGAATGAGCAGTTCTTC
TRBJ1-3 TRBV9 NA NA CASSPTESSGNTIYF TGTGCCAGCAGCCCCACGGAGAGCTCTGGAAACACCATATATTTT
TRBJ1-1 TRBV12-5 NA NA CASGVKGEAFF TGTGCTAGTGGCGTGAAGGGAGAAGCTTTCTTT
TRBJ2-5 TRBV5-1 NA NA CASSPGAQEETQYF TGCGCCAGCAGCCCAGGCGCACAGGAAGAGACCCAGTACTTC
TRBJ1-5 TRBV5-1 NA once CASSLNANSNQPQHF TGCGCCAGCAGCTTGAATGCGAATAGCAATCAGCCCCAGCATTTT
TRBJ2-2 TRBV4-1 NA NA CASSQVEQTGELFF TGCGCCAGCAGCCAAGTTGAGCAGACCGGGGAGCTGTTTTTT